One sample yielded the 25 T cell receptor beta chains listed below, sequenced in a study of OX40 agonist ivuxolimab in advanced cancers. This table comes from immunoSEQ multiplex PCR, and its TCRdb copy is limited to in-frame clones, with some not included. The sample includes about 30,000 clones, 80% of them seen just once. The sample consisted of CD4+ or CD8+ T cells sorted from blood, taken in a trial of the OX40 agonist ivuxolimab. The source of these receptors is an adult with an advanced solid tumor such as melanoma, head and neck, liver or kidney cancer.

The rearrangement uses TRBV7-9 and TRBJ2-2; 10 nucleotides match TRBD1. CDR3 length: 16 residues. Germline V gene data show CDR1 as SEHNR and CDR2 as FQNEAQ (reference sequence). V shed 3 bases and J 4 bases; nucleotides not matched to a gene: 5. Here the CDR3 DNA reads TGTGCCAGCAGCTTGGGACAGGGGTCAAGCACCGGGGAGCTGTTTTTT. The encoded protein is CASSLGQGSSTGELFF.

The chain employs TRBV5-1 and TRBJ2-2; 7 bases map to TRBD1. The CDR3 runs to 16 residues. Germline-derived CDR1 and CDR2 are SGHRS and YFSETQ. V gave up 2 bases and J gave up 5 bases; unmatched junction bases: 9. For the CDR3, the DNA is TGCGCCAGCAGCTTTAGAGCACAGGGGCTAACCGGGGAGCTGTTTTTT. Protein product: CASSFRAQGLTGELFF. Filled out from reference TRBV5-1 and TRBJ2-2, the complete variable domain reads KAGVTQTPRYLIKTRGQQVTLSCSPISGHRSVSWYQQTPGQGLQFLFEYFSETQRNKGNFPGRFSGRQFSNSRSEMNVSTLELGDSALYLCASSFRAQGLTGELFFGEGSRLTVL.

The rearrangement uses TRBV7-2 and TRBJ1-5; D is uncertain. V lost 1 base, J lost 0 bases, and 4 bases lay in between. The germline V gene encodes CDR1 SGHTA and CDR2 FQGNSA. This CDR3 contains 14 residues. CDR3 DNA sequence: TGTGCCAGCAGCTTAGGCCTTAGCAATCAGCCCCAGCATTTT. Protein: CASSLGLSNQPQHF.

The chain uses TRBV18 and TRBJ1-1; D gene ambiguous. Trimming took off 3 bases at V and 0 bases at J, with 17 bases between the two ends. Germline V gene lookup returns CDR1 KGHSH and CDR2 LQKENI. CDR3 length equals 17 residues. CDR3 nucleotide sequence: TGTGCCAGCTCACCGACCCCCATGACCCTTATGAACACTGAAGCTTTCTTT. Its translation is CASSPTPMTLMNTEAFF.

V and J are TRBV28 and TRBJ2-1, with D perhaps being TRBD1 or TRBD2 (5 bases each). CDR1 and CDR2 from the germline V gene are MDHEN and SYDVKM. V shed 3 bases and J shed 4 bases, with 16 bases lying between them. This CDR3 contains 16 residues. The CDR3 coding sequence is TGTGCCAGCAGTTTCGTGACGGGGCAGCTATACAATGAGCAGTTCTTC. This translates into CASSFVTGQLYNEQFF.

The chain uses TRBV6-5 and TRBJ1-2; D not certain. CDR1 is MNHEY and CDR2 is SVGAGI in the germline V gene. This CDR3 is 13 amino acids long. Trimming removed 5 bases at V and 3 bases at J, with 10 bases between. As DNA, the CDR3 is TGTGCCAGCAGTCCCGCCGGGCACTATGGCTACACCTTC. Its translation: CASSPAGHYGYTF.

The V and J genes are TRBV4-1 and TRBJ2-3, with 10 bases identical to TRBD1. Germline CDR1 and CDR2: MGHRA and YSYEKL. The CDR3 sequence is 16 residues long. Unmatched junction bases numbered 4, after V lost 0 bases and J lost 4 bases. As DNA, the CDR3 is TGCGCCAGCAGCCAAGAATGGACAGGGGGGGCAGATACGCAGTATTTT. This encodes CASSQEWTGGADTQYF.

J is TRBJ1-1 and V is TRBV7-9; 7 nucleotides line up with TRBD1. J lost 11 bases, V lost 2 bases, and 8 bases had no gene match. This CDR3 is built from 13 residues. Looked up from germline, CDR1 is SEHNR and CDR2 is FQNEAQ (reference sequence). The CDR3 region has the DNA TGTGCCAGCAGCTTAAACTCAGGGGGTGGCGCTTTCTTT. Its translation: CASSLNSGGGAFF.

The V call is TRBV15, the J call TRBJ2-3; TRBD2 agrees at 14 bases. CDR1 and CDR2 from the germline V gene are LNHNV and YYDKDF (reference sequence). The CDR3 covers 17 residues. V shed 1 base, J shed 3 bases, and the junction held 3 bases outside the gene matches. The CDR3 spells CATSRGGTSGGTDTQYF. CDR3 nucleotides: TGTGCCACCAGCAGAGGGGGGACTAGCGGGGGAACAGATACGCAGTATTTT.

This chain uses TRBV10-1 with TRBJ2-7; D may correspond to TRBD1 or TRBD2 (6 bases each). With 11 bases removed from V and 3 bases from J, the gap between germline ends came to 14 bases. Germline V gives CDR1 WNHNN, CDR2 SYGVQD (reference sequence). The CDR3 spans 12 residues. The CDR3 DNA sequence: TGCGCCCCCTCGGGGGCCATCTACGAGCAGTACTTC. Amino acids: CAPSGAIYEQYF.

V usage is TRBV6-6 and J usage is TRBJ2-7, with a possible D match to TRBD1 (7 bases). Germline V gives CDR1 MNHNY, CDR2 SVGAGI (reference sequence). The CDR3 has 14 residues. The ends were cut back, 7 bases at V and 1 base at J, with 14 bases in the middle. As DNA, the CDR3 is TGTGCCAGCACCGCGGGACAGATGTCCTACGAGCAGTACTTC. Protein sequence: CASTAGQMSYEQYF.

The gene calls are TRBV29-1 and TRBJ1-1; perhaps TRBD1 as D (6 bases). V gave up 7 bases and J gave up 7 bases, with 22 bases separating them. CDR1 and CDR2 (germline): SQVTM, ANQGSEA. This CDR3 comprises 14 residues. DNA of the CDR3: TGCAGCGCATACCTACAATTGGGGGCGGTTGAAGCTTTCTTT. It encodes CSAYLQLGAVEAFF.

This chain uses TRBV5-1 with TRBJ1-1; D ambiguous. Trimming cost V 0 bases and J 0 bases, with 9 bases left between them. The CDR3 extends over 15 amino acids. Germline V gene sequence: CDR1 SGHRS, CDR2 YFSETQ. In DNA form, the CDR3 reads TGCGCCAGCAGCTTGGACAGCCTCATGAACACTGAAGCTTTCTTT. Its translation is CASSLDSLMNTEAFF.

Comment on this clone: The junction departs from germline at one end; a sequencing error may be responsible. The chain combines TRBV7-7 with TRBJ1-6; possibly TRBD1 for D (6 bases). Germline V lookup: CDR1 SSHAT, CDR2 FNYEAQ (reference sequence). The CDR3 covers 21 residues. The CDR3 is CASSLGVIGQPWGSYNSPLHF. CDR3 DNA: TGTGCTAGCAGCTTAGGCGTTATCGGACAGCCTTGGGGCTCCTATAATTCACCCCTCCACTTT.

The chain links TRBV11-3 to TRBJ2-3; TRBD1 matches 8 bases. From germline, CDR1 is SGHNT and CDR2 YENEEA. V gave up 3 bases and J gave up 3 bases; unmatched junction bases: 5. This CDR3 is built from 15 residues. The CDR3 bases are TGTGCCAGCAGCTTGACAGGGGTCGGTACAGATACGCAGTATTTT. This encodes CASSLTGVGTDTQYF.

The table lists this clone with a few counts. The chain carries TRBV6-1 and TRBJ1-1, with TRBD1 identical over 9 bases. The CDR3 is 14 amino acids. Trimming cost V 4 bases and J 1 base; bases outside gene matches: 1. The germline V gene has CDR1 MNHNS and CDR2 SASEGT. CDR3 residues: CASSGGQGNTEAFF. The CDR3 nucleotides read TGTGCCAGCAGTGGGGGACAGGGGAACACTGAAGCTTTCTTT.

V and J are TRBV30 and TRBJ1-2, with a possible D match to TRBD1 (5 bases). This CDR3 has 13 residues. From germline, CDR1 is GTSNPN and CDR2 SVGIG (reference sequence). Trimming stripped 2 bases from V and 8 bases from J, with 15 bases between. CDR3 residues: CAWSFLQQGGYTF. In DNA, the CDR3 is TGTGCCTGGAGTTTCCTCCAGCAGGGAGGCTACACCTTC.

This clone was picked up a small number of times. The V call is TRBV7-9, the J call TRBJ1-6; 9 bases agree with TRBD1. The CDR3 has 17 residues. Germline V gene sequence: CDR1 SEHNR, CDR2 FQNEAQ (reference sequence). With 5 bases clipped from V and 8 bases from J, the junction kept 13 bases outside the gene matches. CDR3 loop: CASSPGTGLGFDSPLHF. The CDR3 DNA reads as TGTGCCAGCAGCCCGGGGACAGGGCTAGGGTTTGATTCACCCCTCCACTTT.

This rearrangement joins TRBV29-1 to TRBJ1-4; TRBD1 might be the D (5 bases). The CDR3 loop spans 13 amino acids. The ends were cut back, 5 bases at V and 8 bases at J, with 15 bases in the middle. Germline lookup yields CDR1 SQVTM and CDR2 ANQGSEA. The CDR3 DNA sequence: TGCAGCGTTAGTTGGCAGGGTGGCGAAAAACTGTTTTTT. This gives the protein CSVSWQGGEKLFF.

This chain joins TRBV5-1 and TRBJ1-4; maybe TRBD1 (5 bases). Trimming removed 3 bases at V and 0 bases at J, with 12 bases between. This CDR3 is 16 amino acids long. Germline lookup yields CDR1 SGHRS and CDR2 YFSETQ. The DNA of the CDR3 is TGCGCCAGCAGCTCGGGGGACCCCGCAACTAATGAAAAACTGTTTTTT. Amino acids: CASSSGDPATNEKLFF.

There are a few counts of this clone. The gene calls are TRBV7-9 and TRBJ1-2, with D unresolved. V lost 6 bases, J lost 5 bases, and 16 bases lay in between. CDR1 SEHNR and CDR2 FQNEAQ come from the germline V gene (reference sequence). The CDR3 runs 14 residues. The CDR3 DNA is TGTGCCAGCAGGGAAACTGGGATGAGGTATGGCTACACCTTC. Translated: CASRETGMRYGYTF. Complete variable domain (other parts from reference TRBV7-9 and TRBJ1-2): DTGVSQNPRHKITKRGQNVTFRCDPISEHNRLYWYRQTLGQGPEFLTYFQNEAQLEKSRLLSDRFSAERPKGSFSTLEIQRTEQGDSAMYLCASRETGMRYGYTFGSGTRLTVV.

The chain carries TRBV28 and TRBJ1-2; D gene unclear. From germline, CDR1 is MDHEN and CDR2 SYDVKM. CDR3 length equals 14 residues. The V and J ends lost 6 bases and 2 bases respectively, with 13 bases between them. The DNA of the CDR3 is TGTGCCAGCAGACCCATGACGGGAAACTATGGCTACACCTTC. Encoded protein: CASRPMTGNYGYTF.

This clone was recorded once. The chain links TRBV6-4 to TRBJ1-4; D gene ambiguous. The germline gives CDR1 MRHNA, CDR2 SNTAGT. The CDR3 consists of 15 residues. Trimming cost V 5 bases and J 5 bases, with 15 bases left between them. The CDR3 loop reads CASSKTVGENEKLFF. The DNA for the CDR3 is TGTGCCAGCAGTAAAACGGTCGGAGAGAATGAAAAACTGTTTTTT.

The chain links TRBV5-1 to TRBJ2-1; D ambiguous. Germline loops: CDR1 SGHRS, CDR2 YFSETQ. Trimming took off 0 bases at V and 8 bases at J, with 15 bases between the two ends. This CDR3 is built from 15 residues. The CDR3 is CASSLVSRQLDEQFF. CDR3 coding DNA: TGCGCCAGCAGCTTGGTTTCTAGGCAGTTGGATGAGCAGTTCTTC. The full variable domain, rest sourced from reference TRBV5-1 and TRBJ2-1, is KAGVTQTPRYLIKTRGQQVTLSCSPISGHRSVSWYQQTPGQGLQFLFEYFSETQRNKGNFPGRFSGRQFSNSRSEMNVSTLELGDSALYLCASSLVSRQLDEQFFGPGTRLTVL.

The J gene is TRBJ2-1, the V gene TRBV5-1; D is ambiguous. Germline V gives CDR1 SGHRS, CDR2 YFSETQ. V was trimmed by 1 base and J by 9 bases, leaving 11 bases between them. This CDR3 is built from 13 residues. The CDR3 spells CASSLMGGSEQFF. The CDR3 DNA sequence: TGCGCCAGCAGCTTGATGGGCGGCAGTGAGCAGTTCTTC.